This entry lists 10 T cell receptor beta chains sequenced from one sample in a study of blood T cell repertoires in COVID-19. The data were produced by immunoSEQ multiplex PCR, yet TCRdb's version contains in-frame clones alone and is incomplete. The sample lists some 400,000 clones; roughly nine tenths were seen once. Sequences were obtained from PBMCs or T cells enriched from blood (not recorded which). The receptors derive from a woman in her 40s who had been exposed to COVID-19.

This chain connects TRBV12-5 to TRBJ1-6, with a tentative D call TRBD1 (6 bases). Between the trimmed V and J ends, which lost 2 bases and 9 bases, there was a span of 11 bases. The CDR3 loop spans 14 amino acids. Germline CDR1 reads LGHNT; CDR2 reads FRNRAP. CDR3 DNA: TGTGCTAGTGGTTTGCAGGGGACCGGTTCACCCCTCCACTTT. Protein product: CASGLQGTGSPLHF.

The chain couples TRBV4-3 to TRBJ2-1; TRBD1 agrees at 7 bases. CDR3 length: 13 residues. The trim removed 0 bases at V and 12 bases at J, leaving 5 bases unmatched. Germline values: CDR1 LGHNA, CDR2 YSLEER. CDR3 DNA: TGCGCCAGCAGCCAAGATATGGGACAGCCGCAGTTCTTC. The encoded protein is CASSQDMGQPQFF.

J is TRBJ1-1 and V is TRBV7-2, with 8 positions matching TRBD1. V was pared by 5 bases and J by 4 bases, with 12 bases of the junction left unmatched. There are 16 residues in the CDR3. Germline CDR1 SGHTA, CDR2 FQGNSA. Here the CDR3 DNA reads TGTGCCAGCAGCCACTCGGCAGGGGGCGATGTCACTGAAGCTTTCTTT. It encodes CASSHSAGGDVTEAFF.

This rearrangement joins TRBV6-2 or TRBV6-3 to TRBJ2-3; 7 bases match TRBD1. The V gene end was trimmed by 6 bases and the J gene end by 9 bases; junction bases not matched to a gene: 6. CDR3 length: 12 amino acids. Germline assignment: CDR1 MNHEY and CDR2 SVGEGT. CDR3 amino acids: CASSPTGDTQYF. DNA for the CDR3: TGTGCCAGCAGCCCCACAGGGGACACGCAGTATTTT.

V is TRBV6-5 and J is TRBJ1-2, with 9 bases fitting TRBD1. V shed 5 bases and J 3 bases; nucleotides not matched to a gene: 4. The germline gives CDR1 MNHEY, CDR2 SVGAGI. This CDR3 is 14 amino acids long. CDR3 protein: CASSRTGDHYGYTF. CDR3 in DNA: TGTGCCAGCAGTCGGACAGGGGACCACTATGGCTACACCTTC.

The CDR3 sequence: CATSDSFNNYGYTF. Here the CDR3 DNA reads TGTGCCACCAGTGATTCCTTTAATAACTATGGCTACACCTTC. V is TRBV24-1 and J is TRBJ1-2; no clear D gene. The CDR3 is 14 residues long. The germline V gene has CDR1 KGHDR and CDR2 SFDVKD. V was cut by 2 bases and J by 1 base, with 7 bases left in between.

The rearrangement uses TRBV23-1 and TRBJ2-7; D unclear. TRBV23-1 carries the ORF label, with uncertain function. The CDR3 is made up of 12 amino acids. Trimming removed 6 bases from V and 3 bases from J, with 9 bases in between. CDR3 in DNA: TGCGCCAGCAGGCGAAGCCGCTACGAGCAGTACTTC. Translation: CASRRSRYEQYF.

The DNA of the CDR3 is TGTGCCAGCATAGAGAGAGCAACTAATGAAAAACTGTTTTTT. Translated: CASIERATNEKLFF. The chain recombines TRBV6-5 with TRBJ1-4; D is unresolved. CDR3 length equals 14 residues. Germline CDR1 MNHEY, CDR2 SVGAGI. The ends were cut back, 7 bases at V and 0 bases at J, with 9 bases in the middle.

The J gene is TRBJ1-5, the V gene TRBV5-5; 9 bases match TRBD1. The length of the CDR3 is 16 residues. Unmatched junction bases numbered 3, after V lost 0 bases and J lost 2 bases. Germline values: CDR1 SGHKS, CDR2 YYEKEE (reference sequence). This CDR3 reads CASSLGWTGGNQPQHF. The CDR3 nucleotides are TGTGCCAGCAGCTTGGGCTGGACAGGGGGCAATCAGCCCCAGCATTTT.

The rearrangement uses TRBV12-5 and TRBJ1-1; D is undetermined. The V gene lost 1 base and the J gene lost 1 base, with 13 bases spanning the gap. Germline CDR1 is LGHNT and CDR2 is FRNRAP. The CDR3 runs 16 residues. The CDR3 sequence: CASGLAPDGRNTEAFF. The DNA for the CDR3 is TGTGCTAGTGGTTTGGCACCAGACGGGAGGAACACTGAAGCTTTCTTT.